Below, 3 T cell receptor beta chains from the same sample are listed, as sequenced in a study of cytomegalovirus exposure and HLA in healthy donors (dated by TCRdb to 2016 to 2017). The receptor library was made with the immunoSEQ multiplex PCR assay. For the multiplex PCR, a mixture combining 60 forward primers for TCR Vbeta segments and 13 reverse primers for TCR Jbeta segments was used. In TCRdb, the immuneACCESS table is reduced to in-frame sequences with V and J assigned. These tables do not hold every clone; where another copy was compared, an unresolved V gene accounts for under half, and the others remain unexplained. Per the sample table, the count is approximately 110,000 clones. The ten most abundant clones make up less than 3.5% of the sample. Input material: PBMCs. These receptors were collected from a man younger than 40 in good health and CMV-seronegative.

The V call is TRBV28, the J call TRBJ1-1; tentative D call: TRBD1 (6 bases). The V gene's germline CDR1 is MDHEN and CDR2 SYDVKM. V shed 9 bases and J shed 2 bases, with 10 bases lying between them. The CDR3 spans 12 residues. This CDR3 reads CASGQLNTEAFF. The CDR3, as DNA: TGTGCCAGTGGACAGCTTAACACTGAAGCTTTCTTT.

V is TRBV4-1 and J is TRBJ2-5, with 14 bases aligning to TRBD2. The J call may not be correct, given that the DNA end is closer to TRBJ2-7. CDR1 is MGHRA and CDR2 is YSYEKL in the germline V gene. The CDR3 covers 18 residues. The CDR3 sequence: CASSARAFGTSGSYEQYF. The DNA of the CDR3 is TGCGCCAGCAGCGCAAGAGCTTTCGGGACTAGCGGGAGCTACGAGCAGTACTTC.

A remark on this clone: Mismatch with germline at one junction end may stem from a read error. The rearrangement uses TRBV20-1 and TRBJ2-3, with D possibly matching TRBD2 (5 bases). The CDR3 sequence is 11 residues long. Germline V lookup: CDR1 DFQATT, CDR2 SNEGSKA (reference sequence). The CDR3 spells CSASSTDTQYF. In DNA form, the CDR3 reads TGTAGCGCGTCTAGCACAGATACGCAGTATTTT.